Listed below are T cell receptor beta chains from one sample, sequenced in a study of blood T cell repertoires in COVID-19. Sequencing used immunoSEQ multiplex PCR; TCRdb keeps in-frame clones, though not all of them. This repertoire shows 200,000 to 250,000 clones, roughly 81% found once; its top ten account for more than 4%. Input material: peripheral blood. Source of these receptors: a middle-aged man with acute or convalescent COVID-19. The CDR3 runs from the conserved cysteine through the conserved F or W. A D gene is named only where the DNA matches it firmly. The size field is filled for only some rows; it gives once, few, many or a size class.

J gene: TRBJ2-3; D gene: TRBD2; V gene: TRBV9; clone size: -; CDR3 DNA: TGTGCCAGCAGCGGATCTAGCGGGAGGGCCGGGGGCACAGATACGCAGTATTTT; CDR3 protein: CASSGSSGRAGGTDTQYF
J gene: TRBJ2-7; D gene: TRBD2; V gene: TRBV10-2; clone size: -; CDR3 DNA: TGCGCCAGCAGTGTCCTTGGGGCGGGGGGCCTTTTCGAGCAGTACTTC; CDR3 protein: CASSVLGAGGLFEQYF
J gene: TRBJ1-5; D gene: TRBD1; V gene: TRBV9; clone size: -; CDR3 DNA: TGTGCCAGCAGCGCTCAAGACGGGACAGGGGGAAATCAGCCCCAGCATTTT; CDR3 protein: CASSAQDGTGGNQPQHF
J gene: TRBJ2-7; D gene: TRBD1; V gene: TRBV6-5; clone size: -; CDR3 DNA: TGTGCCAGCACCGGACAGGGGGCCAACGAGCAGTACTTC; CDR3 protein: CASTGQGANEQYF
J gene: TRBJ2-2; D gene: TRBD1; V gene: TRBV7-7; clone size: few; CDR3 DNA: TGTGCTAGCAGCTTACGGACAGGGAGCACCGGGGAGCTGTTTTTT; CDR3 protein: CASSLRTGSTGELFF
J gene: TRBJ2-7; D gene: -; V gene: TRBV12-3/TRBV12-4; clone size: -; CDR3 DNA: TGTGCCAGCAGTTTTTCGGGGTACGAGCAGTACTTC; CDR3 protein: CASSFSGYEQYF
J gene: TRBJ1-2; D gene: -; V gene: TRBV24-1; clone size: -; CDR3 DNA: TGTGCCACCAGTGACACGACAGGCGGAAACTATGGCTACACCTTC; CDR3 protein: CATSDTTGGNYGYTF
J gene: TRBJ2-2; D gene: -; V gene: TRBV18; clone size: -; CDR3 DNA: TGTGCCAGCTCACCCGTACGCGAGACCGGGGAGCTGTTTTTT; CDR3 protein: CASSPVRETGELFF
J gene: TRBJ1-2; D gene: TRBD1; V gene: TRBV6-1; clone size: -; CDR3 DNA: TGTGCCAGCAGTGACCGGGACAGGGGCCTCTATGGCTACACCTTC; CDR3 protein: CASSDRDRGLYGYTF
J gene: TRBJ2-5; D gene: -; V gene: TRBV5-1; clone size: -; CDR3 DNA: TGCGCCAGCAGCCTGGGGACTCTCCAAGAGACCCAGTACTTC; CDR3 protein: CASSLGTLQETQYF
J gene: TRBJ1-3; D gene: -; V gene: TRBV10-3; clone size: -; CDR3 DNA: TGTGCCATCAGTGAATCAACGAGTCCCACCATATATTTT; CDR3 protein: CAISESTSPTIYF
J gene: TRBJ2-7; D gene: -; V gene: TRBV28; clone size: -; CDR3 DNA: TGTGCCAGCAGTCCCCTCCCAGGCTCCTACGAGCAGTACTTC; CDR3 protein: CASSPLPGSYEQYF
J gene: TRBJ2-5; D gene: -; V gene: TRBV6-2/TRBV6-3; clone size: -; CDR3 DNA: TGTGCCAGCAGCCTGGCCCAGACCCAGTACTTC; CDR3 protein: CASSLAQTQYF
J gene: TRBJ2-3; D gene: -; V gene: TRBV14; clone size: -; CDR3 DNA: TGTGCCAGCAGCCAAGCGGATACGCAGTATTTT; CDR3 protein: CASSQADTQYF
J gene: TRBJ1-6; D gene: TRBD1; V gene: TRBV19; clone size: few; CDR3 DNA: TGTGCCAGTAGTATTCGGACCAAACTCCGGGGACAGGGGTCATCACCCCTCCACTTT; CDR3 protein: CASSIRTKLRGQGSSPLHF
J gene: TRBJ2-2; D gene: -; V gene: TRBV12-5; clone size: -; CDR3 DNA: TGTGCTAGTGGTTTGGCCGTTAGTGTGGGGCCCGCGAACACCGGGGAGCTGTTTTTT; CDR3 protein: CASGLAVSVGPANTGELFF
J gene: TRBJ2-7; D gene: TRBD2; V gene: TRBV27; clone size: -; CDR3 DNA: TGTGCCAGCAGGGTAGGGACTAGCTTCCCCTACGAGCAGTACTTC; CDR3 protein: CASRVGTSFPYEQYF
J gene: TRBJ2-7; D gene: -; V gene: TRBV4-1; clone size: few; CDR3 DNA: TGCGCCAGCAGCCAGAGTCTGGACAGCTCCTACGAGCAGTACTTC; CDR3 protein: CASSQSLDSSYEQYF
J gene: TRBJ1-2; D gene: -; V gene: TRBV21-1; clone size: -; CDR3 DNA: TGTGCCAGCAGCAAATGCAGGACAGAGAGTCTGTCTTCCGTCTATGGCTACACCTTC; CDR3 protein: CASSKCRTESLSSVYGYTF
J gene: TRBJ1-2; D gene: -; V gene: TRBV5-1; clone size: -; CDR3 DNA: TGCGCCAGCAGCTTGGGGGTCGAGGACTATGGCTACACCTTC; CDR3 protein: CASSLGVEDYGYTF
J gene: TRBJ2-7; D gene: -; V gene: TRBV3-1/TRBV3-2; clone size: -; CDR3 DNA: TGTGCCAGCAGCCAAGACCCCTCGACTAGTCGCGAGCAGTACTTC; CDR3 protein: CASSQDPSTSREQYF
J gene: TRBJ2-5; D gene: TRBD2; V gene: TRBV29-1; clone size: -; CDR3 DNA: TGCAGCGTTTTGAGCGGGGGGGCCAGAGAGACCCAGTACTTC; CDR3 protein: CSVLSGGARETQYF
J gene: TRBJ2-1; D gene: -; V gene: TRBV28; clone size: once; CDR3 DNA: TGTGCCAGCAGCCCCGCCGGACAGCGCCACAATGAGCAGTTCTTC; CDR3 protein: CASSPAGQRHNEQFF
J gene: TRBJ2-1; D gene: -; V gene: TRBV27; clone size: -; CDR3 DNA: TGTGCCAGCAGTTTGGCCAGGTACAATGAGCAGTTCTTC; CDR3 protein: CASSLARYNEQFF
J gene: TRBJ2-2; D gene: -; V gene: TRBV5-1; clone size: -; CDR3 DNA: TGCGCCAGCAGCCGCGGGGTTACCGGGGAGCTGTTTTTT; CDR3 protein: CASSRGVTGELFF